The present entry profiles one TCR beta chain with its context. The antigen is not known. The data belong to a study of T cells in Graves' hyperthyroidism and ophthalmopathy. Trimming took 7 bases from V and 4 from J, leaving 25 bases between them. Germline-derived CDR1 and CDR2 are SEHNR and FQNEAQ (reference sequence). CDR3 length equals 17 residues. Diagnoses used clinical symptoms, serum thyroxine and TRAb, thyroid ultrasound and orbital computed tomography. Amplification of TCR beta CDR3 regions was performed using RNA transcripts as template. HTBI primers were the set used in a first-round RT-PCR of the TCR CDR3. One entry per CDR3 protein results from TCRdb running MiXCR on the multiplex PCR reads. The data hold a few hundred thousand distinct CDR3 sequences, with more than 45% observed a single time. General study results and limits: The blood repertoire included most of the expanded thyroid clonotypes above 0.001.

The sequenced sample was peripheral blood or thyroid tissue (not recorded which). The V call is TRBV7-9, the J call TRBJ2-5, with TRBD2 as a possible D gene (6 bases). The source is a woman under 30 with Graves' hyperthyroidism. CDR3 region: CASTTPWGLGGGETQYF. In DNA form, the CDR3 reads TGTGCCAGCACTACCCCCTGGGGGTTGGGGGGAGGAGAGACCCAGTACTTC.